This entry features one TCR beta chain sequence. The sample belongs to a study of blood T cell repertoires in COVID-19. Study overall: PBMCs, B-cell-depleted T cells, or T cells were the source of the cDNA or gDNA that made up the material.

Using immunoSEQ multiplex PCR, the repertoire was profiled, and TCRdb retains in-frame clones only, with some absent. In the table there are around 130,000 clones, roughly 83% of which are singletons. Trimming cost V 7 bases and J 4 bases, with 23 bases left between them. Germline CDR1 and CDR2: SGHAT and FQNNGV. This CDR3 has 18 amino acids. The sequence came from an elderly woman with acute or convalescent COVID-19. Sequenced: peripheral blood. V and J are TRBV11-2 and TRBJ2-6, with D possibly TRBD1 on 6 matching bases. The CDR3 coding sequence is TGTGCCAGCACCCTCGGATTACAGGGCGGATCAGGGGCCAACGTCCTGACTTTC. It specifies CASTLGLQGGSGANVLTF.